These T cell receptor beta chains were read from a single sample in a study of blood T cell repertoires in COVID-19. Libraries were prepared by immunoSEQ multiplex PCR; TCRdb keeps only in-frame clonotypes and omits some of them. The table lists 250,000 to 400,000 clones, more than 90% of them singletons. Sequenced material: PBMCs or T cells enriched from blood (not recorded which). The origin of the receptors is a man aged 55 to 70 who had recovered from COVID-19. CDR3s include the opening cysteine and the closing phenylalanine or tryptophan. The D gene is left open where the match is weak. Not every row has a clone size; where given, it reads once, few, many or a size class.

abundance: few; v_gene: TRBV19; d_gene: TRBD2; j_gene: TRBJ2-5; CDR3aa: CASKPSGRFGETQYF; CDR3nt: TGTGCCAGTAAGCCTAGCGGGAGATTCGGGGAGACCCAGTACTTC
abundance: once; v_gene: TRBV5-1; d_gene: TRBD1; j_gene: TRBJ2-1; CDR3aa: CASRRQKLQGARDNEQFF; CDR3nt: TGCGCCAGCAGACGGCAAAAATTACAGGGGGCGAGGGACAATGAGCAGTTCTTC
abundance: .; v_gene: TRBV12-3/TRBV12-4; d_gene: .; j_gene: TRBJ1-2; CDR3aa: CASSLGGGYGYTF; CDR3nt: TGTGCCAGCAGTTTAGGTGGAGGGTATGGCTACACCTTC
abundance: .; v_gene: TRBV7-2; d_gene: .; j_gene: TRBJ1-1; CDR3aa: CASSFPGGYTEAFF; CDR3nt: TGTGCCAGCAGCTTCCCGGGTGGCTACACTGAAGCTTTCTTT
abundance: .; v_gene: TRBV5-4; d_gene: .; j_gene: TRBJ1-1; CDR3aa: CASSPRTFTTEAFF; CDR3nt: TGTGCCAGCAGCCCCCGGACATTTACTACTGAAGCTTTCTTT
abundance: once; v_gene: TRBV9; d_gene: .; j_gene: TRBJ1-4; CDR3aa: CASSEPGGVELFF; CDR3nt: TGTGCCAGCAGCGAGCCTGGGGGCGTGGAACTGTTTTTT
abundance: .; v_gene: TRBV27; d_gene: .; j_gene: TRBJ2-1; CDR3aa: CASSSGSSSYNEQFF; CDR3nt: TGTGCCAGCAGTTCGGGGAGTAGCTCCTACAATGAGCAGTTCTTC
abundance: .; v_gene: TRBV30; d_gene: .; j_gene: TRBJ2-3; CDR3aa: CAWCLTGTDTQYF; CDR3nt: TGTGCCTGGTGTCTGACGGGGACAGATACGCAGTATTTT
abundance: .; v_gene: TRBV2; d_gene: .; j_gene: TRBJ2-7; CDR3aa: CASSETEALYEQYF; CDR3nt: TGTGCCAGCAGTGAAACAGAAGCCCTTTACGAGCAGTACTTC
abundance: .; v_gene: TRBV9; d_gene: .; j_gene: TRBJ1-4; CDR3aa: CASSGLQGTNEKLFF; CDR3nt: TGTGCCAGCAGCGGCCTCCAGGGGACTAATGAAAAACTGTTTTTT
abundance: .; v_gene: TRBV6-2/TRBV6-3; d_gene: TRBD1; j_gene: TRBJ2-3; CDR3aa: CASSYSRTGFTDTQYF; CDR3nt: TGTGCCAGCAGTTACTCTAGGACAGGATTCACAGATACGCAGTATTTT
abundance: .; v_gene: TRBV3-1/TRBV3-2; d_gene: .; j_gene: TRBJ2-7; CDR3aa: CASSHETHKSSYEQYF; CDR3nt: TGTGCCAGCAGCCATGAGACTCATAAGAGCTCCTACGAGCAGTACTTC
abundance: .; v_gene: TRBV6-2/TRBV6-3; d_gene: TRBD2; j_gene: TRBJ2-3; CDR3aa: CASSTPSGGNPSTDTQYF; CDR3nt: TGTGCCAGCAGTACCCCTAGCGGGGGGAACCCTAGCACAGATACGCAGTATTTT
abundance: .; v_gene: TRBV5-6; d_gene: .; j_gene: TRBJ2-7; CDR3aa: CASSLGGVEQYF; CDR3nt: TGTGCCAGCAGCTTAGGAGGGGTCGAGCAGTACTTC
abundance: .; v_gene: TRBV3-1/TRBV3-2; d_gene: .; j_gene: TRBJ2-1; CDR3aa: CASSQGDLIYNEQFF; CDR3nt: TGTGCCAGCAGCCAAGGGGACTTGATATACAATGAGCAGTTCTTC
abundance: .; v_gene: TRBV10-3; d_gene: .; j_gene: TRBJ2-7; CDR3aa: CAISGGVQTYEQYF; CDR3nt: TGTGCCATCAGTGGGGGGGTTCAGACCTACGAGCAGTACTTC
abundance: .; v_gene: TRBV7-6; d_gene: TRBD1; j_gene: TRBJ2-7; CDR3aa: CASSQSAPSRDRGYEQYF; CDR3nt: TGTGCCAGCAGCCAAAGCGCTCCTAGCCGGGACAGGGGATACGAGCAGTACTTC
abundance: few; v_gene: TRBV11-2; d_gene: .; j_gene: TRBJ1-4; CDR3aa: CASSLGGVANEKLFF; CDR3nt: TGTGCCAGCAGCTTGGGGGGGGTCGCTAATGAAAAACTGTTTTTT
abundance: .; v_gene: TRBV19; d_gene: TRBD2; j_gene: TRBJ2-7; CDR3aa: CASSPGTSVDEQYF; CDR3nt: TGTGCCAGTAGCCCCGGGACTAGCGTCGACGAGCAGTACTTC
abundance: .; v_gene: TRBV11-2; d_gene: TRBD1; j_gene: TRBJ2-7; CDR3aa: CASSGQGGDEQYF; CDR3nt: TGTGCCAGCAGTGGACAGGGGGGGGACGAGCAGTACTTC